This record concerns one T cell receptor (beta chain) sequence. It is likely a read error: a sequence one base away is far more abundant. The source of the sample is a study of blood T cell repertoires in COVID-19. CDR3 length equals 16 residues. CDR1 MNHEY and CDR2 SVGAGI come from the germline V gene. Repertoires were generated with immunoSEQ multiplex PCR, while TCRdb's copy carries only in-frame clones and drops some. The profile shows roughly 180,000 clones, roughly 85% of them singletons. Enrollees, about 18 to 90 years old, lived in approximately 25 US areas. This chain links TRBV6-5 with TRBJ1-1, with 11 bases aligning to TRBD1. This TCR was sampled from a middle-aged man who had recovered from COVID-19. The specimen was PBMCs or T cells enriched from blood (not recorded which). The CDR3 DNA reads TGTGCCAACAGTTTAGGGACAGGGGGACGGAACACTGAAGCTTTCTTT. Protein sequence: CANSLGTGGRNTEAFF.